The rows below give T cell receptor beta chains drawn from one sample of a study of shared clonotypes between healthy human individuals. Sequenced by immunoSEQ multiplex PCR; TCRdb stores in-frame clones only, minus some. This sample has about 2 million clones, with less than 95% found just once. The sequenced sample consisted of naive CD8+ T cells sorted from blood. These receptors came from a man aged 18 to 29 in good health. Each CDR3 is given with its conserved first and last residue. The D gene is left open where the match is weak.

j_call,v_call,d_call,cdr3_aa
TRBJ1-2,TRBV4-3,-,CASSPRANYGYTF
TRBJ2-7,TRBV6-1,TRBD1,CASSEGTGDAYEQYF
TRBJ2-7,TRBV27,-,CASSLTGPPEQYF
TRBJ2-7,TRBV5-6,-,CASSPQGYGYEQYF
TRBJ1-4,TRBV4-1,-,CASSPGTPTGEKLFF
TRBJ2-3,TRBV5-1,-,CASSLARMSGTDTQYF
TRBJ2-2,TRBV27,-,CASSLHRQSDGELFF
TRBJ1-1,TRBV13,TRBD1,CASSPAGTDNTEAFF
TRBJ2-7,TRBV27,TRBD2,CAAGRGGGSEQYF
TRBJ2-2,TRBV7-3,-,CASSLVGASNTGELFF
TRBJ1-6,TRBV2,-,CASSVWGGSSYNSPLHF
TRBJ2-2,TRBV18,-,CASSPPGFTGELFF
TRBJ2-7,TRBV29-1,TRBD2,CSVERSLAGFFYEQYF
TRBJ2-5,TRBV27,-,CASSLADRSQETQYF
TRBJ2-3,TRBV5-1,TRBD2,CASSPALLAGLSTDTQYF
TRBJ1-5,TRBV5-7,-,CASSLTRLDGNQPQHF
TRBJ2-7,TRBV4-1,-,CASSQERETYEQYF
TRBJ1-2,TRBV7-3,-,CASSPFPGGGYGYTF
TRBJ1-5,TRBV4-1,-,CASSQVTGNQPQHF
TRBJ1-3,TRBV27,TRBD1,CASSAGQGSFGNTIYF
TRBJ2-7,TRBV7-9,TRBD1,CASSHPLPGTGSYEQYF
TRBJ2-7,TRBV9,-,CASSVGGGTSYEQYF